The clone carrying this T cell receptor (beta chain) was found many times. Antigen specificity is unknown. This entry belongs to a study of regulatory T cells in long-lasting Graves disease. Study at large: More than 5 years of antithyroid drugs with positive TSH receptor antibodies defined persistent Graves' disease. Whole-study findings and limits: Favored gene segments in persistent disease were TRBV28, TRBJ1-2 and TRBJ2-5. Relative to new patients (roughly 1,000), persistent patients exhibited greater sharing of public clonotypes (about 2,700).

Arm-PCR with iRepertoire HTBI primers amplified the CDR3 regions for these TCR beta libraries. In TCRdb, the multiplex PCR reads were re-called with MiXCR into one record per CDR3 protein. The table lists approximately 470,000 distinct CDR3 sequences, 20% to 25% of them singletons. The germline V gene has CDR1 SNHLY and CDR2 FYNNEI. The CDR3 covers 12 residues. The V and J ends lost 10 bases and 2 bases, in that order; junction bases with no gene match: 4. The time point here: persistent/refractory GD, antithyroid drugs over 5 years with positive TRAb. Scientists built the TCR library using RNA that was extracted from PBMCs. EDTA tubes received nine milliliters of drawn peripheral blood.

The origin of this receptor is a female donor with Graves disease. This chain joins TRBV2 and TRBJ1-2; 7 bases agree with TRBD1. This material consisted of peripheral blood mononuclear cells (PBMCs), taken when the disease was refractory, from a patient treated with antithyroid drugs. The DNA of the CDR3 is TGTGCCACGCAACAGGGGAACTATGGCTACACCTTC. Protein: CATQQGNYGYTF. The whole variable domain, remainder taken from reference TRBV2 and TRBJ1-2, is EPEVTQTPSHQVTQMGQEVILRCVPISNHLYFYWYRQILGQKVEFLVSFYNNEISEKSEIFDDQFSVERPDGSNFTLKIRSTKLEDSAMYFCATQQGNYGYTFGSGTRLTVV.